This is a list of T cell receptor beta chains from one sample in a study of shared clonotypes between healthy human individuals. Some clones are missing from TCRdb's copy, which holds only in-frame ones; the method was immunoSEQ multiplex PCR. The table records some 2,500,000 clones, just under 95% of them present only once. Material: naive CD4+ T cells from PBMCs. The receptors come from a man aged 18 to 29 in good health. Some clones in this sample may be carry-over from other donors' samples. Each CDR3 is given with its conserved first and last residue. The order of the fields is CDR3 DNA, CDR3 protein, V gene, clone size, D gene, J gene. The D gene is left open where the match is weak. Rows may omit the clone size; those that give it use once, few, many or a size class.

TGTGCCAGAAGCCCGGACAGGGGGACGTGCAGCAATCAGCCCCAGCATTTT | CARSPDRGTCSNQPQHF | TRBV5-3 | - | TRBD1 | TRBJ1-5
TGTGCCAGCAGTTCCTCACTAGCTCAGGCGACCCAGTACTTC | CASSSSLAQATQYF | TRBV6-5 | - | - | TRBJ2-5
TGTGCCAGCAATCACCTTGACAGGGGAGGTCAGCCCCAGCATTTT | CASNHLDRGGQPQHF | TRBV2 | - | TRBD1 | TRBJ1-5
TGCGCCAGCAGCTTATTGACAGGGGTGGATGGCTACACCTTC | CASSLLTGVDGYTF | TRBV5-1 | - | TRBD1 | TRBJ1-2
TGTGCCAGCAGCCCGCCACGACAGGGGGGGGTCTCTGAAGCTTTCTTT | CASSPPRQGGVSEAFF | TRBV7-6 | - | TRBD1 | TRBJ1-1
TGTGCCAGTAGAAATCTTAGCGGGAGGGCCGGTTACGGGGAGCTGTTTTTT | CASRNLSGRAGYGELFF | TRBV19 | - | TRBD2 | TRBJ2-2
TGCGCCAGCAGCTTGTGGGTCCGGGCCAACCTCTACAATGAGCAGTTCTTC | CASSLWVRANLYNEQFF | TRBV5-1 | - | - | TRBJ2-1
TGTGCCAGCAGCGCAGGGGGTGGAAACACCATATATTTT | CASSAGGGNTIYF | TRBV9 | - | TRBD1 | TRBJ1-3
TGTGCCAGCAGCTTAGGGGGGAACTCCTACGAGCAGTACTTC | CASSLGGNSYEQYF | TRBV7-2 | - | - | TRBJ2-7
TGTGCCAGCAGTTACTCCAAAGGGGGTCCCTACGAGCAGTACTTC | CASSYSKGGPYEQYF | TRBV6-5 | - | - | TRBJ2-7
TGTGCCAGCAGCTCCGGACTAGCGGGAGGGGTCGGGGAGCTGTTTTTT | CASSSGLAGGVGELFF | TRBV7-3 | - | TRBD2 | TRBJ2-2
TGCGCCAGCAGCTGGCCGGACAGGGGGCGAGAGCAGTACTTC | CASSWPDRGREQYF | TRBV5-1 | - | TRBD1 | TRBJ2-7
TGCGCCAGCAGCTCGGACAGGAACACCGGGGAGCTGTTTTTT | CASSSDRNTGELFF | TRBV10-1 | once | - | TRBJ2-2
TGTGCCAGCAGGCCAAACAGGGGAGATACGCAGTATTTT | CASRPNRGDTQYF | TRBV2 | once | TRBD1 | TRBJ2-3